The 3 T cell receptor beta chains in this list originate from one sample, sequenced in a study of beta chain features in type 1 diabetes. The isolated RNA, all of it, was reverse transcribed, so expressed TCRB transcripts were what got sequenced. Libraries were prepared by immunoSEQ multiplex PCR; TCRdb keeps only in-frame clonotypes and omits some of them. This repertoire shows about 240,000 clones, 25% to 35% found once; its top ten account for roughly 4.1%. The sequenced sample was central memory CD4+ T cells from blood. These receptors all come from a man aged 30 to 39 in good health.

CDR3 loop: CASSRDIGLGYTF. The CDR3 DNA follows: TGTGCCAGCAGCCGGGACATAGGGCTTGGCTACACCTTC. The chain carries TRBV7-9 and TRBJ1-2, with D perhaps matching TRBD1 (6 bases). Trimming took off 5 bases at V and 7 bases at J, with 14 bases between the two ends. The CDR3 contains 13 residues. Germline V lookup: CDR1 SEHNR, CDR2 FQNEAQ (reference sequence).

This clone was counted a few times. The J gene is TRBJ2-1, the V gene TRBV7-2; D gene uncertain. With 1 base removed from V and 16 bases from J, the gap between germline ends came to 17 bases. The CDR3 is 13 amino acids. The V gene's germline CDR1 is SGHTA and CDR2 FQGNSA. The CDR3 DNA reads TGTGCCAGCAGCTTAGAAGGGCAAGGTGGGAAATTCTTC. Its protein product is CASSLEGQGGKFF.

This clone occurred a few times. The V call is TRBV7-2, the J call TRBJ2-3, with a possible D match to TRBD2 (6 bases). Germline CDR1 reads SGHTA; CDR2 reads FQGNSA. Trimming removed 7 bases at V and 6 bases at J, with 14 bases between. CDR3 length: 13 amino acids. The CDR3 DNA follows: TGTGCCAGCACCCTCACGGGGGTTGATACGCAGTATTTT. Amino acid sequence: CASTLTGVDTQYF.